These T cell receptor beta chains were read from a single sample in a study of neoadjuvant anti-PD-1 for oral cavity cancer. Sequenced by immunoSEQ multiplex PCR; TCRdb stores in-frame clones only, minus some. The table includes some 10,000 clones, 66% detected once. The sample was PBMCs, taken after nivolumab (anti-PD-1) treatment. Receptors were obtained from a person aged 40 to 85 with oral cavity squamous cell carcinoma. Both conserved end residues are part of each CDR3. D genes are given only for firm matches. Size is omitted from some rows. Given values are once, few, many or a class for expanded clones.

clone_size d_call j_call v_call cdr3_nt cdr3_aa
NA NA TRBJ1-1 TRBV7-9 TGTGCCAGCAGCTCAGGGAACAGGGCAAGAACTGAAGCTTTCTTT CASSSGNRARTEAFF
NA TRBD1 TRBJ1-2 TRBV10-3 TGTGCCATCAGTGAGTCAGGACAGGGGGGCTACACCTTC CAISESGQGGYTF
NA NA TRBJ1-1 TRBV6-5 TGTGCCAGCGGGTCCGGGAAACGCACTGAAGCTTTCTTT CASGSGKRTEAFF
few NA TRBJ1-1 TRBV2 TGTGCCAGCATTCGACCTCAGAACACTGAAGCTTTCTTT CASIRPQNTEAFF
NA TRBD2 TRBJ2-3 TRBV6-1 TGTGGCTCGGGGGGGGGCACTAGCACAGATACGCAGTATTTT CGSGGGTSTDTQYF
NA NA TRBJ2-7 TRBV9 TGTGCCAGCAGCGTTACCGCAGACTCATCCTACGAGCAGTACTTC CASSVTADSSYEQYF
few NA TRBJ2-1 TRBV28 TGTGCCAGCAGTTCCCCAGCGAGTGGGCCTAACAATGAGCAGTTCTTC CASSSPASGPNNEQFF
NA TRBD1 TRBJ2-7 TRBV2 TGTGCCAGCAGTGATGGGACAGTTACCTACGAGCAGTACTTC CASSDGTVTYEQYF
NA TRBD1 TRBJ1-5 TRBV15 TGTGCCACCAGCAGAGATATAAGGACAGGGGGTAATCAGCCCCAGCATTTT CATSRDIRTGGNQPQHF
NA TRBD2 TRBJ2-5 TRBV2 TGTGCCAGCAGTGAAGGACTAGCGGGGGGCCAAGAGACCCAGTACTTC CASSEGLAGGQETQYF
once TRBD2 TRBJ2-2 TRBV7-7 TGTGCTAGCAGCCCTACAACTAGCGGGAGAAGAACCGGGGAGCTGTTTTTT CASSPTTSGRRTGELFF
NA NA TRBJ1-1 TRBV7-8 TGTGCCAGCAGCTTAGCTCTAGGGAGGGACACTGAAGCTTTCTTT CASSLALGRDTEAFF
NA TRBD2 TRBJ2-3 TRBV9 TGTGCCAGCAGCGCCGGGACTAGCACGATTGGGACAGATACGCAGTATTTT CASSAGTSTIGTDTQYF
NA NA TRBJ2-1 TRBV10-3 TGTGCCATCAGCCGAAGTAACCGGGGCCGTACCGGGCCCTACAATGAGCAGTTCTTC CAISRSNRGRTGPYNEQFF
NA NA TRBJ1-1 TRBV4-2 TGTGCCAGCAGCCAAGATCAATTAAGCGGGGGCACTGAAGCTTTCTTT CASSQDQLSGGTEAFF